The 31 T cell receptor beta chains reported below all come from one sample, sequenced in a study of blood T cell repertoires in COVID-19 (dated by TCRdb to the early 2020s). Libraries were made using the immunoSEQ multiplex PCR assay. TCRdb stores this immuneACCESS table with in-frame sequences only. Part of the clones is absent; in the studies checked, under half of the shortfall reflects unresolved V genes, and no reason is known for the rest. The sample records approximately 350,000 clones, more than 70% of which are singletons. Approximately 3% of the sample rests with the top ten. Input material: peripheral blood. The origin of the receptors is a woman aged 25 to 45 with COVID-19, enrolled during active disease.

V usage is TRBV28 and J usage is TRBJ2-3; TRBD1 matches at 7 bases. The CDR3 has 16 residues. Germline CDR1 MDHEN, CDR2 SYDVKM. V gave up 6 bases and J gave up 0 bases; unmatched junction bases: 9. The DNA of the CDR3 is TGTGCCAGCAGCGCTATAGGGACAGCTAGCACAGATACGCAGTATTTT. Its protein is CASSAIGTASTDTQYF.

The genes are TRBV6-2 or TRBV6-3 and TRBJ2-7, with D possibly TRBD1 on 5 matching bases. The V end lost 0 bases, the J end lost 3 bases, and 12 bases lay between the germline ends. The CDR3 runs 15 residues. Germline CDR1 and CDR2: MNHEY and SVGEGT. The CDR3 coding sequence is TGTGCCAGCAGTTACTCACTGGGGCAGGGCTACGAGCAGTACGTC. Its translation: CASSYSLGQGYEQYV.

The V and J genes are TRBV11-3 and TRBJ2-2, with 9 bases matching TRBD2. From germline, CDR1 is SGHNT and CDR2 YENEEA. The CDR3 length is 16 residues. The trim removed 5 bases at V and 7 bases at J, leaving 11 bases unmatched. CDR3 coding DNA: TGTGCCAGCAGCCAGAATAGCGGGAGTGGTAACGGGGAGCTGTTTTTT. Its protein is CASSQNSGSGNGELFF.

The chain combines TRBV5-5 with TRBJ1-2; 9 bases fit TRBD1. This CDR3 spans 13 amino acids. V shed 3 bases, J shed 7 bases, and the junction held 4 bases outside the gene matches. Germline V gene sequence: CDR1 SGHKS, CDR2 YYEKEE (reference sequence). CDR3 residues: CASSSGQGFGYTF. The DNA for the CDR3 is TGTGCCAGCAGCTCCGGACAGGGGTTTGGCTACACCTTC. The full variable domain, its missing parts supplied by reference TRBV5-5 and TRBJ1-2, is DAGVTQSPTHLIKTRGQQVTLRCSPISGHKSVSWYQQVLGQGPQFIFQYYEKEERGRGNFPDRFSARQFPNYSSELNVNALLLGDSALYLCASSSGQGFGYTFGSGTRLTVV.

This clone was seen only once. This chain links TRBV15 with TRBJ2-5; a possible D gene is TRBD2 (6 bases). V was shortened by 0 bases and J by 1 base, with 15 bases between the two germline ends. Germline lookup yields CDR1 LNHNV and CDR2 YYDKDF (reference sequence). This CDR3 has 17 residues. The CDR3 loop is CATSREPLVGGQETQYF. CDR3 sequence (DNA): TGTGCCACCAGCAGAGAGCCTTTGGTCGGGGGCCAAGAGACCCAGTACTTC.

Only one count was recorded for this clone. The V gene is TRBV19, the J gene TRBJ2-1; 9 nucleotides line up with TRBD2. CDR1 LNHDA and CDR2 SQIVND come from the germline V gene (reference sequence). The ends lost 6 bases at V and 8 bases at J; junction bases unmatched: 11. The CDR3 has 15 residues. This chain's CDR3 is CASRTIAGAIDEQFF. The CDR3 nucleotides read TGTGCCAGTAGAACTATAGCGGGAGCCATCGATGAGCAGTTCTTC. The full variable domain, with the rest looked up from reference TRBV19 and TRBJ2-1, is DGGITQSPKYLFRKEGQNVTLSCEQNLNHDAMYWYRQDPGQGLRLIYYSQIVNDFQKGDIAEGYSVSREKKESFPLTVTSAQKNPTAFYLCASRTIAGAIDEQFFGPGTRLTVL.

V and J are TRBV5-1 and TRBJ2-3; 11 bases are a match to TRBD2. V lost 4 bases, J lost 3 bases, and 4 bases stayed unmatched. Per germline, CDR1 SGHRS and CDR2 YFSETQ. The length of the CDR3 is 15 residues. The CDR3 is CASSPTSGMTDTQYF. As DNA, the CDR3 is TGCGCCAGCAGCCCGACTAGCGGGATGACAGATACGCAGTATTTT.

The chain employs TRBV28 and TRBJ1-1; D is possibly TRBD1 (5 bases). V was pared by 2 bases and J by 6 bases, with 10 bases between. Germline CDR1 MDHEN, CDR2 SYDVKM. CDR3 length: 13 residues. CDR3 loop: CASSLNPGAEAFF. The CDR3 nucleotides read TGTGCCAGCAGTTTAAATCCGGGGGCTGAAGCTTTCTTT.

V is TRBV5-1 and J is TRBJ2-7; tentative D call: TRBD2 (6 bases). Germline CDR1 SGHRS, CDR2 YFSETQ. CDR3 length equals 13 residues. Trimming shortened V by 4 bases and J by 7 bases, and 15 bases separated the two germline ends. CDR3: CASSPGFAGEQYF. The CDR3 nucleotides are TGCGCCAGCAGCCCCGGGTTCGCGGGAGAGCAGTACTTC.

The V gene is TRBV4-1, the J gene TRBJ2-2; possible D gene TRBD2, 5 bases. The V end lost 4 bases, the J end lost 4 bases, and 10 bases lay between the germline ends. CDR3 length: 14 residues. From germline, CDR1 is MGHRA and CDR2 YSYEKL. This chain's CDR3 is CASSRQGSTGELFF. In nucleotides, the CDR3 is TGCGCCAGCAGCCGGCAAGGGAGCACCGGGGAGCTGTTTTTT.

The chain uses TRBV5-5 and TRBJ1-2; D gene uncertain. The CDR3 loop spans 17 amino acids. In germline, CDR1 is SGHKS, CDR2 YYEKEE (reference sequence). Trimming left V 4 bases short and J 4 bases short, with 23 bases between. The CDR3 bases are TGTGCCAGCAGCCTTGGGAGCTGGACCATAGCAGGCTATGGCTACACCTTC. This sequence encodes CASSLGSWTIAGYGYTF.

This clone was seen once. The V gene is TRBV5-5, the J gene TRBJ1-5, with D perhaps matching TRBD1 (5 bases). Germline V gene lookup returns CDR1 SGHKS and CDR2 YYEKEE (reference sequence). This CDR3 has 15 residues. V lost 0 bases and J lost 7, with 14 bases in between. In DNA, the CDR3 is TGTGCCAGCAGCTTGGGGGAGGGGTTTCTCCAGCCCCAGCATTTT. It specifies CASSLGEGFLQPQHF.

This chain links TRBV25-1 with TRBJ1-2; tentative D call: TRBD1 (6 bases). The CDR3 covers 14 residues. V was clipped by 4 bases and J by 8 bases, with 17 bases between them. CDR1 is MGHDK and CDR2 is SYGVNS in the germline V gene. In DNA form, the CDR3 reads TGTGCCAGCAGTGTCGGAACAGGGTGGCTGGGCTACACCTTC. Translation: CASSVGTGWLGYTF.

The chain carries TRBV29-1 and TRBJ1-1, with 8 nucleotides matching TRBD1. The germline CDR1 and CDR2 sequences are SQVTM and ANQGSEA. The CDR3 runs 17 residues. V lost 5 bases to trimming and J lost 0 bases; unmatched junction nucleotides: 14. The DNA for the CDR3 is TGCAGCGTTCCCGGACAGGGCACCCGTTTCATGAACACTGAAGCTTTCTTT. Translation: CSVPGQGTRFMNTEAFF.

The chain carries TRBV2 and TRBJ1-2; TRBD1 agrees at 8 bases. Trimming removed 5 bases from V and 3 bases from J; junction bases left unmatched: 8. This CDR3 is 15 amino acids long. Germline CDR1 and CDR2: SNHLY and FYNNEI. For the CDR3, the DNA is TGTGCCAGCAGTCCGCGAATGGGACAGGACTATGGCTACACCTTC. This codes for CASSPRMGQDYGYTF.

This sequence joins TRBV28 and TRBJ2-7; a possible D gene is TRBD1 (5 bases). Germline assignment: CDR1 MDHEN and CDR2 SYDVKM. This CDR3 comprises 14 residues. Trimming left V 5 bases short and J 7 bases short, with 18 bases between. The CDR3 protein is CASSGRARLGEQYF. The CDR3 coding sequence is TGTGCCAGCAGTGGCAGGGCCAGGCTGGGAGAGCAGTACTTC.

V gene TRBV4-2 combines with J gene TRBJ1-1; no clear D. Germline V gene lookup returns CDR1 LGHNA and CDR2 YNFKEQ. Trimming pared 6 bases from V and 6 bases from J, leaving 8 bases between. CDR3 length equals 11 residues. The CDR3 DNA reads as TGTGCCAGCAGAGAGGGCGCTGAAGCTTTCTTT. Its protein is CASREGAEAFF.

This chain joins TRBV21-1 and TRBJ2-1; the table's D call, TRBD2, has no DNA check behind it. TRBV21-1 is assigned pseudogene status. This CDR3 is built from 15 residues. Written as DNA, the CDR3 is TGTGCCAGCAGTTTTAGCGGGGAGAGCTACAATGAGCAGTTCTTC. Protein product: CASSFSGESYNEQFF.

This chain joins TRBV5-6 and TRBJ2-4, with D possibly being TRBD2 (6 bases). The germline V gene has CDR1 SGHDT and CDR2 YYEEEE. CDR3 length: 16 residues. With 4 bases removed from V and 2 bases from J, the gap between germline ends came to 16 bases. The DNA for the CDR3 is TGTGCCAGCAGCCCGGGGGATGGCAGCTCCAAAAACATTCAGTACTTC. It is translated as CASSPGDGSSKNIQYF.

Notes on this clone: A junction boundary mismatches the germline segment, possibly from a read error. The J gene is TRBJ1-6, the V gene TRBV10-2; 7 bases are shared with TRBD1. CDR1 and CDR2 (germline): WSHSY, SAAADI. CDR3 length equals 15 residues. DNA for the CDR3: TGCGCCAGCTGTGAGGGGGCCAGACTTACTTCACCCCTCCACTTT. Protein sequence: CASCEGARLTSPLHF.

The V gene is TRBV4-2, the J gene TRBJ2-3; TRBD1 aligns across 7 bases. This CDR3 has 19 residues. Germline CDR1 and CDR2: LGHNA and YNFKEQ. V shed 5 bases, J shed 5 bases, and the junction held 22 bases outside the gene matches. CDR3 protein: CASSKRGLGQQGRGDTQYF. The CDR3, as DNA: TGTGCCAGCAGCAAGAGGGGGCTGGGACAACAGGGTCGGGGAGATACGCAGTATTTT.

This rearrangement joins TRBV9 to TRBJ2-1; no firm D call. V shed 3 bases and J shed 0 bases, with 7 bases lying between them. Germline CDR1 reads SGDLS; CDR2 reads YYNGEE. The CDR3 extends over 14 amino acids. CDR3 sequence reads: CASSDRSSYNEQFF. The CDR3 coding sequence is TGTGCCAGCAGCGATAGGAGCTCCTACAATGAGCAGTTCTTC.

This chain joins TRBV5-1 and TRBJ2-3; TRBD1 matches at 7 bases. V lost 4 bases and J lost 2; bases outside the gene matches: 7. In germline, CDR1 is SGHRS, CDR2 YFSETQ. The CDR3 has 15 amino acids. CDR3 residues: CASSVQGFYTDTQYF. CDR3 bases: TGCGCCAGCAGCGTACAGGGGTTTTACACAGATACGCAGTATTTT.

This chain connects TRBV4-1 to TRBJ1-2; D remains ambiguous. CDR1 MGHRA and CDR2 YSYEKL come from the germline V gene. The V and J ends lost 1 base and 5 bases respectively, with 17 bases between them. The CDR3 runs to 16 residues. This CDR3 is CASSQGSRSLWYGYTF. CDR3 DNA: TGCGCCAGCAGCCAAGGGTCCCGGAGTTTATGGTATGGCTACACCTTC.

This clone was counted a few times. The chain couples TRBV5-4 to TRBJ2-7; TRBD2 matches at 16 bases. The CDR3 is 15 residues long. The J segment lost 4 bases and the V segment lost 3 bases, leaving 1 base of the junction unmatched. Germline CDR1 is SGHNT and CDR2 is YYREEE (reference sequence). In nucleotides, the CDR3 is TGTGCCAGCAGCTCGGGACTAGCGGGGGGGTACGAGCAGTACTTC. It yields the protein CASSSGLAGGYEQYF.

The chain joins TRBV7-2 to TRBJ1-2; D unclear. Germline loops: CDR1 SGHTA, CDR2 FQGNSA. The CDR3 is made up of 12 amino acids. The germline V and J ends were trimmed by 5 bases and 4 bases, with 8 bases remaining between them. In DNA, the CDR3 is TGTGCCAGCAGCGAGACTATCTATGGCTACACCTTC. Residues: CASSETIYGYTF.

The chain joins TRBV5-1 to TRBJ2-1, with D possibly matching TRBD2 (7 bases). This CDR3 is 14 amino acids long. Germline values: CDR1 SGHRS, CDR2 YFSETQ. Trimming took 0 bases from V and 8 from J, leaving 12 bases between them. The CDR3 here is CASSLAGGGDEQFF. As DNA, the CDR3 is TGCGCCAGCAGCTTGGCCGGCGGGGGCGATGAGCAGTTCTTC.

This sequence joins TRBV27 and TRBJ1-1; possible D gene TRBD1, 6 bases. This CDR3 comprises 15 residues. Germline V lookup: CDR1 MNHEY, CDR2 SMNVEV (reference sequence). V dropped 2 bases and J dropped 1 base, with 11 bases sitting between them. CDR3 sequence: CASSLGTLGNTEAFF. For the CDR3, the DNA is TGTGCCAGCAGTTTAGGGACACTGGGGAACACTGAAGCTTTCTTT.

Here the CDR3 DNA reads TGTGCCATCAGTTCAGGGACACGGAATCAGCCCCAGCATTTT. It encodes CAISSGTRNQPQHF. The chain joins TRBV10-3 to TRBJ1-5, with a tentative D call TRBD1 (6 bases). Per the germline V gene, CDR1 is ENHRY and CDR2 is SYGVKD. V was clipped by 5 bases and J by 4 bases, with 12 bases between them. There are 14 residues in the CDR3.

The chain employs TRBV24-1 and TRBJ2-3, with D possibly being TRBD2 (5 bases). This CDR3 spans 17 amino acids. In germline, CDR1 is KGHDR, CDR2 SFDVKD. V shed 4 bases and J shed 2 bases, with 18 bases lying between them. The CDR3 is CATSDPGSGSFTDTQYF. The CDR3 DNA sequence: TGTGCCACCAGTGACCCGGGGTCGGGGTCCTTCACAGATACGCAGTATTTT.

The gene calls are TRBV6-5 and TRBJ2-7; a possible D gene is TRBD1 (6 bases). V was trimmed by 7 bases and J by 2 bases, leaving 12 bases between them. Germline assignment: CDR1 MNHEY and CDR2 SVGAGI. The CDR3 runs to 13 residues. In DNA, the CDR3 is TGTGCCAGCAACAGGGACCGGGCCTACGAGCAGTACTTC. It codes for CASNRDRAYEQYF.